The T cell receptor (beta chain) under discussion was sequenced for a study of OX40 agonist ivuxolimab in advanced cancers. Libraries were prepared by immunoSEQ multiplex PCR; TCRdb keeps only in-frame clonotypes and omits some of them. The repertoire holds tens of thousands of clones, with about 81% as singletons. The germline gives CDR1 SGDLS, CDR2 YYNGEE. The ends lost 0 bases at V and 6 bases at J; junction bases unmatched: 5. This CDR3 has 14 amino acids. The source is an adult with an advanced solid tumor such as melanoma, head and neck, liver or kidney cancer. The V and J genes are TRBV9 and TRBJ1-2; 7 nucleotides match TRBD1. Specimen: CD4+ or CD8+ T cells sorted from blood, collected in a trial of the OX40 agonist ivuxolimab. The CDR3 DNA is TGTGCCAGCAGCGTAGGTGGAACAGGGGATGGCTACACCTTC. Translating gives CASSVGGTGDGYTF.